One and the same sample provided the 20 T cell receptor beta chains below, sequenced in a study of blood T cell repertoires in COVID-19. Sequenced by immunoSEQ multiplex PCR; TCRdb stores in-frame clones only, minus some. The data contain 35,000 to 40,000 clones, roughly 81% of them singletons. Sequencing input: peripheral blood. The receptors come from a human donor in a cohort sampled during active COVID-19.

This clone has a single count. The chain links TRBV24-1 to TRBJ1-1; a weak D match, TRBD1 (6 bases). This CDR3 contains 15 residues. Germline values: CDR1 KGHDR, CDR2 SFDVKD. V was pared by 4 bases and J by 5 bases, with 16 bases between. CDR3 nucleotide sequence: TGTGCCACCAGTGAGGGGGCCCCCAGTAGGACTGAAGCTTTCTTT. Protein product: CATSEGAPSRTEAFF.

The rearrangement joins TRBV9 to TRBJ2-1; possible D gene TRBD1, 6 bases. Germline V gene data show CDR1 as SGDLS and CDR2 as YYNGEE. The V and J ends lost 0 bases and 9 bases respectively, with 10 bases between them. CDR3 length: 13 amino acids. The CDR3 loop reads CASSVGGGGEQFF. CDR3 bases: TGTGCCAGCAGCGTAGGAGGGGGTGGTGAGCAGTTCTTC.

This chain uses TRBV6-1 with TRBJ1-2; no reliable D call. Looked up from germline, CDR1 is MNHNS and CDR2 is SASEGT. V gave up 2 bases and J gave up 8 bases, with 15 bases separating them. The CDR3 runs to 14 residues. CDR3 residues: CASSESSRTRGYTF. CDR3 DNA: TGTGCCAGCAGTGAAAGTTCACGTACCCGGGGCTACACCTTC.

The gene calls are TRBV7-6 and TRBJ2-5; 8 nucleotides agree with TRBD2. Germline trimming cut 4 bases from V and 4 bases from J; bases unmatched to any gene: 8. Germline V gives CDR1 SGHVS, CDR2 FNYEAQ. This CDR3 has 15 amino acids. In nucleotides, the CDR3 is TGTGCCAGCAGCTCACAGAGCGGGGGAGGAGAGACCCAGTACTTC. Translation: CASSSQSGGGETQYF.

This sequence joins TRBV19 and TRBJ2-7; 7 bases are shared with TRBD2. Germline V CDR1 and CDR2: LNHDA, SQIVND (reference sequence). V was pared by 1 base and J by 9 bases, with 6 bases of the junction left unmatched. CDR3 length: 13 residues. In DNA form, the CDR3 reads TGTGCCAGTAGTATAGCCCGCGGGGGAGGGCAGTACTTC. Its protein is CASSIARGGGQYF.

J is TRBJ2-3 and V is TRBV24-1, with 8 bases matching TRBD2. The CDR3 runs to 17 residues. CDR1 is KGHDR and CDR2 is SFDVKD in the germline V gene. With V trimmed by 0 bases and J by 4 bases, 8 bases remained unmatched. For the CDR3, the DNA is TGTGCCACCAGTGATTTGCACCCCGGCGGGGGGCCAGATACGCAGTATTTT. Amino acids: CATSDLHPGGGPDTQYF.

The chain employs TRBV6-5 and TRBJ1-6; possibly TRBD1 for D (5 bases). V lost 2 bases and J lost 11, with 10 bases in between. This CDR3 has 13 amino acids. The germline V gene has CDR1 MNHEY and CDR2 SVGAGI. As DNA, the CDR3 is TGTGCCAGCAGTTACAGGGGCCAGACACCCCTCCACTTT. This encodes CASSYRGQTPLHF.

V is TRBV2 and J is TRBJ1-5; D perhaps matches TRBD1 (5 bases). Germline assignment: CDR1 SNHLY and CDR2 FYNNEI. V dropped 7 bases and J dropped 0 bases, with 7 bases sitting between them. The CDR3 totals 13 residues. CDR3 sequence (DNA): TGTGCCAGCACGACAGCTAGCAATCAGCCCCAGCATTTT. Translation gives CASTTASNQPQHF. The complete variable domain, with remaining parts taken from reference TRBV2 and TRBJ1-5, reads EPEVTQTPSHQVTQMGQEVILRCVPISNHLYFYWYRQILGQKVEFLVSFYNNEISEKSEIFDDQFSVERPDGSNFTLKIRSTKLEDSAMYFCASTTASNQPQHFGDGTRLSIL.

V and J are TRBV19 and TRBJ1-2; a possible D gene is TRBD1 (6 bases). Germline loops: CDR1 LNHDA, CDR2 SQIVND (reference sequence). Deletions cut 7 bases from V and 0 bases from J, with 27 bases between. The CDR3 has 19 amino acids. The CDR3 loop reads CASTLRAQGIKGANYGYTF. Written as DNA, the CDR3 is TGTGCCAGTACCCTCAGGGCGCAGGGGATAAAGGGCGCTAACTATGGCTACACCTTC.

V gene TRBV5-1 combines with J gene TRBJ2-5; weak D call: TRBD1 (6 bases). Trimming left V 1 base short and J 4 bases short, with 17 bases between. The CDR3 consists of 16 residues. Germline V gene lookup returns CDR1 SGHRS and CDR2 YFSETQ. The CDR3 sequence is CASSLHPKGVRETQYF. In DNA form, the CDR3 reads TGCGCCAGCAGCTTGCACCCGAAGGGGGTCAGAGAGACCCAGTACTTC.

Only one count was recorded for this clone. V and J are TRBV11-1 and TRBJ1-1; tentative D call: TRBD1 (5 bases). Between the trimmed V and J ends, which lost 0 bases and 4 bases, there was a span of 12 bases. Per germline, CDR1 SGHAT and CDR2 FQDESV (reference sequence). This CDR3 has 15 residues. CDR3: CASSLAGGGITEAFF. DNA of the CDR3: TGTGCCAGCAGCTTAGCAGGTGGGGGGATCACTGAAGCTTTCTTT.

The J gene is TRBJ2-3, the V gene TRBV7-6; D is ambiguous. From germline, CDR1 is SGHVS and CDR2 FNYEAQ. The CDR3 contains 16 residues. V lost 1 base to trimming and J lost 2 bases, with 13 bases between them. DNA of the CDR3: TGTGCCAGCAGCTTAGTAGAAGAGTTACCCACAGATACGCAGTATTTT. Translation: CASSLVEELPTDTQYF.

This chain links TRBV30 with TRBJ1-6; no definite D call. Deletions cut 0 bases from V and 10 bases from J, with 19 bases between. The CDR3 consists of 16 residues. Germline V lookup: CDR1 GTSNPN, CDR2 SVGIG (reference sequence). The CDR3 coding sequence is TGTGCCTGGAGTGTACTCAAAAGGAGGCGGCCCTCACCCCTCCACTTT. It yields the protein CAWSVLKRRRPSPLHF.

This clone was seen only a few times. The V and J genes are TRBV6-1 and TRBJ1-5; D possibly corresponds to TRBD1 (6 bases). V lost 3 bases to trimming and J lost 4 bases, with 7 bases between them. This CDR3 is 13 amino acids long. The germline CDR1 and CDR2 sequences are MNHNS and SASEGT. The CDR3 DNA is TGTGCCAGCAGTGAGGGGGCGAATCAGCCCCAGCATTTT. Protein sequence: CASSEGANQPQHF.

The chain uses TRBV7-3 and TRBJ1-6; 9 nucleotides agree with TRBD1. The CDR3 consists of 14 residues. The V segment lost 2 bases and the J segment 8 bases; nucleotides outside the gene matches: 1. The germline V gene encodes CDR1 SGHTA and CDR2 FQGTGA. The CDR3 loop reads CASSLGTGYSPLHF. DNA of the CDR3: TGTGCCAGCAGCTTAGGGACAGGGTATTCACCCCTCCACTTT.

The chain is built from TRBV24-1 and TRBJ2-7; no definite D call. Deletions cut 1 base from V and 4 bases from J, with 10 bases between. This CDR3 contains 14 residues. Germline V gene data show CDR1 as KGHDR and CDR2 as SFDVKD. The CDR3 loop reads CATSDFPVLYEQYF. The CDR3 DNA reads TGTGCCACCAGTGATTTTCCGGTTCTATACGAGCAGTACTTC.

The CDR3 nucleotides are TGCGCCAGCAGCCAGGGGATGGTAGGACCCAGGAGGCAAGGCTACACCTTC. The encoded protein is CASSQGMVGPRRQGYTF. The chain combines TRBV4-1 with TRBJ1-2; no clear D gene. CDR1 MGHRA and CDR2 YSYEKL come from the germline V gene. The CDR3 consists of 17 residues. Trimming stripped 3 bases from V and 8 bases from J, with 25 bases between.

This sequence joins TRBV7-8 and TRBJ1-5, with 7 nucleotides matching TRBD1. The length of the CDR3 is 16 residues. Germline V gene lookup returns CDR1 SGHVS and CDR2 FQNEAQ. V trimming: 0 bases; J trimming: 3 bases; junction bases outside the gene matches: 5. CDR3: CASSLAQGGLNQPQHF. The CDR3 DNA reads TGTGCCAGCAGCTTAGCCCAGGGGGGACTCAATCAGCCCCAGCATTTT.

The chain employs TRBV7-2 and TRBJ2-5; 7 nucleotides align to TRBD2. In germline, CDR1 is SGHTA, CDR2 FQGNSA. The V gene end was trimmed by 0 bases and the J gene end by 5 bases; junction bases not matched to a gene: 0. CDR3 length equals 13 residues. The chain's CDR3 is CASSLARGETQYF. The CDR3 DNA reads TGTGCCAGCAGCTTAGCGCGGGGGGAGACCCAGTACTTC.

The chain recombines TRBV7-9 with TRBJ1-5; D perhaps matches TRBD1 (5 bases). The CDR3 consists of 14 residues. Germline assignment: CDR1 SEHNR and CDR2 FQNEAQ (reference sequence). V was trimmed by 1 base and J by 7 bases, leaving 11 bases between them. The CDR3 DNA follows: TGTGCCAGCAGCTTAGACGCAGGGCGACAGCCCCAGCATTTT. Amino acids: CASSLDAGRQPQHF.